This T cell receptor beta chain is drawn from a study of shared clonotypes between healthy human individuals. Study information: Per donor, three plates held CD4 naive cells, three held CD4 memory, two held CD8 naive and one held CD8 memory.

CDR3 length: 15 amino acids. Looked up from germline, CDR1 is SNHLY and CDR2 is FYNNEI. V lost 0 bases, J lost 6 bases, and 11 bases lay in between. CD45RO-negative cells were positively selected for CCR7, leaving out terminally differentiated effector memory CD45RA+ cells. Investigators spread the genomic DNA of each subset evenly over several immunoSEQ plates. The sorted-subset replicate PCRs were given around 200 ng DNA, which is 30,000 or so T cell genomes. Clones were sequenced by immunoSEQ multiplex PCR, and TCRdb holds only the in-frame ones, with some missing. The sample yields about 2 million clones, approximately 95% seen once.

This sequence joins TRBV2 and TRBJ1-4, with D possibly TRBD1 on 5 matching bases. The sequence derives from a man younger than 35 in good health. The sample consisted of naive CD8+ T cells sorted from blood. CDR3 in DNA: TGTGCCAGCAGTGAAGCCGGCAGGGTTTATGAAAAACTGTTTTTT. Encoded protein: CASSEAGRVYEKLFF.